Below are 18 T cell receptor beta chains sequenced from a single sample in a study of CD8 T cells in ankylosing spondylitis (TCRdb year 2017). The library was produced with 5' RACE. Instrument on record: Illumina HiSeq 2500. The raw public data were reprocessed by TCRdb itself: fastp quality trimming at Q25, MiXCR clonotype calling, in-frame beta chains only. Every distinct CDR3 protein forms one entry, paired with its most common genes and DNA. Counted in this sample were 100,000 to 150,000 distinct CDR3 sequences; around 8.5% of them appeared once. 2.5% to 3.5% of the sample goes to the ten largest clones. Input material: blood, either unsorted or a sorted T cell fraction (not recorded which). These receptors originate from a male donor with ankylosing spondylitis or in good health (not recorded which).

This clonotype has more than one count but fewer than ten. The chain carries TRBV6-5 and TRBJ2-4; D might be TRBD2 (5 bases). This CDR3 is built from 12 residues. Trimming took 7 bases from V and 7 from J, leaving 11 bases between them. Germline V gene lookup returns CDR1 MNHEY and CDR2 SVGAGI. CDR3 sequence (DNA): TGTGCCAGCACCACAAGCGGTAACATTCAGTACTTC. Protein: CASTTSGNIQYF.

The rearrangement links TRBV7-2 to TRBJ2-7; 9 nucleotides agree with TRBD2. This CDR3 is built from 15 residues. V trimming: 2 bases; J trimming: 3 bases; junction bases outside the gene matches: 5. From germline, CDR1 is SGHTA and CDR2 FQGNSA. The DNA for the CDR3 is TGTGCCAGCAGCTTAAATAGCGGGAGTCTCTACGAGCAGTACTTC. It codes for CASSLNSGSLYEQYF.

This clonotype was seen at least ten times. V and J are TRBV5-1 and TRBJ2-3, with 7 bases matching TRBD2. The germline V gene encodes CDR1 SGHRS and CDR2 YFSETQ. The CDR3 consists of 14 residues. V gave up 0 bases and J gave up 5 bases; unmatched junction bases: 3. CDR3 loop: CASSLVGRVDTQYF. The CDR3 DNA follows: TGCGCCAGCAGCTTGGTAGGGAGGGTAGATACGCAGTATTTT.

There are a few counts of this clonotype. The V and J genes are TRBV20-1 and TRBJ1-6, with D tentatively TRBD1 (6 bases). The CDR3 has 15 amino acids. Per germline, CDR1 DFQATT and CDR2 SNEGSKA (reference sequence). Trimming cost V 3 bases and J 6 bases, with 15 bases left between them. In nucleotides, the CDR3 is TGCAGTGCTAGCCCCGGGGGCAGGTCTAATTCACCCCTCCACTTT. Amino acids: CSASPGGRSNSPLHF.

This clonotype showed up many times. The rearrangement joins TRBV7-9 to TRBJ2-3, with 9 positions matching TRBD2. This CDR3 comprises 16 residues. With 1 base clipped from V and 5 bases from J, the junction kept 7 bases outside the gene matches. The germline V gene has CDR1 SEHNR and CDR2 FQNEAQ (reference sequence). The CDR3 sequence is CASSLELAGARDTQYF. CDR3 sequence (DNA): TGTGCCAGCAGCTTAGAGTTAGCGGGAGCGAGAGATACGCAGTATTTT.

In this sample, this clonotype turned up many times. The V call is TRBV5-1, the J call TRBJ2-7; 9 bases fit TRBD2. V dropped 0 bases and J dropped 5; count of bases not matched to a gene: 12. The CDR3 is 17 amino acids. Germline lookup yields CDR1 SGHRS and CDR2 YFSETQ. This CDR3 is CASSLAGAGGPRDEQYF. The DNA of the CDR3 is TGCGCCAGCAGCTTGGCCGGCGCGGGAGGGCCTAGGGACGAGCAGTACTTC.

This clonotype was seen a handful of times. CDR3 sequence (DNA): TGTGCCAGCAGCGTAGGTCCCTGGAGTAGCGGCGCAGATACGCAGTATTTT. It translates to CASSVGPWSSGADTQYF. The chain couples TRBV9 to TRBJ2-3; TRBD2 might be the D (6 bases). V lost 0 bases and J 4 bases, leaving 18 bases between the germline ends. The V gene's germline CDR1 is SGDLS and CDR2 YYNGEE. The CDR3 is made up of 17 amino acids.

This clonotype was counted many times. The CDR3 protein is CASSPGGTEAYEQYF. In nucleotides, the CDR3 is TGCGCCAGCAGCCCTGGCGGGACAGAAGCCTACGAGCAGTACTTC. The chain employs TRBV5-1 and TRBJ2-7, with TRBD1 as a possible D gene (7 bases). The CDR3 consists of 15 residues. Trimming left V 4 bases short and J 2 bases short, with 16 bases between. Per the germline V gene, CDR1 is SGHRS and CDR2 is YFSETQ.

This clonotype showed up just a few times. V usage is TRBV7-2 and J usage is TRBJ2-1; no clear D. Germline CDR1 and CDR2: SGHTA and FQGNSA. V lost 3 bases and J 0 bases, leaving 9 bases between the germline ends. This CDR3 region has 15 residues. The DNA of the CDR3 is TGTGCCAGCAGCTTGTCCGCTAGCTCCTACAATGAGCAGTTCTTC. This gives the protein CASSLSASSYNEQFF.

This clonotype was seen at least ten times. The chain joins TRBV20-1 to TRBJ2-1, with 12 bases aligning to TRBD2. Germline values: CDR1 DFQATT, CDR2 SNEGSKA (reference sequence). The junction had 11 bases not matched to a gene; V was cut back by 6 bases and J by 8 bases. This CDR3 is built from 15 residues. CDR3: CSATVWTSGTYEQFF. CDR3 coding DNA: TGCAGTGCAACCGTCTGGACTAGCGGGACGTATGAGCAGTTCTTC.

This clonotype appeared many times. The chain couples TRBV4-3 to TRBJ2-3; D is undetermined. Per the germline V gene, CDR1 is LGHNA and CDR2 is YSLEER. This CDR3 comprises 16 residues. Trimming cost V 2 bases and J 2 bases, with 14 bases left between them. CDR3 nucleotides: TGCGCCAGCAGCCAAAAAGGCGGCCAGTTCACAGATACGCAGTATTTT. It translates to CASSQKGGQFTDTQYF.

This clonotype was picked up many times. The chain carries TRBV7-2 and TRBJ2-1, with 9 bases matching TRBD2. Germline V lookup: CDR1 SGHTA, CDR2 FQGNSA. The V and J ends lost 4 bases and 9 bases, in that order; junction bases with no gene match: 10. CDR3 length: 15 amino acids. The CDR3 DNA reads TGTGCCAGCAGCTCCGGACTAGCGACAGGTGGTGAGCAGTTCTTC. This translates into CASSSGLATGGEQFF.

In its sample, this clonotype was seen a few times. The CDR3 spells CATSKGLAGGEDTQYF. The CDR3 DNA is TGTGCCACCTCAAAGGGACTAGCGGGAGGGGAAGATACGCAGTATTTT. The chain employs TRBV6-1 and TRBJ2-3, with TRBD2 identical over 16 bases. CDR1 is MNHNS and CDR2 is SASEGT in the germline V gene. There are 16 residues in the CDR3. The J segment lost 5 bases and the V segment lost 10 bases, leaving 9 bases of the junction unmatched.

This clonotype was seen ten or more times. The CDR3 region is CASRPSGRGDNEQFF. The CDR3 coding sequence is TGTGCCAGCAGACCAAGTGGGAGGGGGGACAATGAGCAGTTCTTC. This sequence joins TRBV6-1 and TRBJ2-1, with D possibly being TRBD2 (7 bases). Trimming shortened V by 6 bases and J by 5 bases, and 17 bases separated the two germline ends. There are 15 residues in the CDR3. Germline V gene lookup returns CDR1 MNHNS and CDR2 SASEGT.

The rearrangement uses TRBV20-1 and TRBJ2-4, with unresolved D. The V and J ends lost 5 bases and 13 bases respectively, with 12 bases between them. The CDR3 is 10 residues long. The germline V gene encodes CDR1 DFQATT and CDR2 SNEGSKA (reference sequence). The CDR3 protein is CSARGPVQYF. Here the CDR3 DNA reads TGCAGTGCTCGAGGTCCGGTACAGTACTTC.

The rearrangement links TRBV27 to TRBJ1-2; 7 bases map to TRBD1. Trimming at V came to 6 bases and at J to 4 bases, leaving 8 bases not matched to a gene. This CDR3 region has 14 residues. Germline V gene sequence: CDR1 MNHEY, CDR2 SMNVEV (reference sequence). The CDR3 protein is CASRRQGLGYGYTF. CDR3 DNA: TGTGCCAGCAGAAGACAGGGTTTGGGCTATGGCTACACCTTC.

The rearrangement uses TRBV29-1 and TRBJ2-1, with 7 bases lining up with TRBD1. This CDR3 spans 16 amino acids. The V and J ends lost 0 bases and 6 bases, in that order; junction bases with no gene match: 11. Germline-derived CDR1 and CDR2 are SQVTM and ANQGSEA. As DNA, the CDR3 is TGCAGCGTTGAAGATTGGGGACAGAGGACCCTCAATGAGCAGTTCTTC. This codes for CSVEDWGQRTLNEQFF.

This clonotype was observed at least ten times. The DNA of the CDR3 is TGTGCCAGCAGCTTACCGGGGGCGAACTACGAGCAGTACTTC. Protein sequence: CASSLPGANYEQYF. The chain links TRBV7-2 to TRBJ2-7, with D perhaps being TRBD1 or TRBD2 (6 bases each). Trimming removed 2 bases from V and 3 bases from J, with 11 bases in between. Germline CDR1 is SGHTA and CDR2 is FQGNSA. This CDR3 is built from 14 residues.